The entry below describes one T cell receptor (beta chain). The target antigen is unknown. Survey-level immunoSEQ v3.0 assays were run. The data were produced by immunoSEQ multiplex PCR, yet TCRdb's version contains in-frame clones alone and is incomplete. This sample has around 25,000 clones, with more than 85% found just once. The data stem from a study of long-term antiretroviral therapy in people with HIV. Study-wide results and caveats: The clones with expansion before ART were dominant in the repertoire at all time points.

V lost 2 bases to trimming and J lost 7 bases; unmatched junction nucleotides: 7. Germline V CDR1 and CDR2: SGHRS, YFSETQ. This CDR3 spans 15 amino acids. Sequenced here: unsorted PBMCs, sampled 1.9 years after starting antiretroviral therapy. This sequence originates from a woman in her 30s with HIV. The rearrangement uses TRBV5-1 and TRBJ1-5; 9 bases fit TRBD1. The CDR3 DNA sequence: TGCGCCAGCAGCTTATCCGGGACAGGGAAACAGCCCCAGCATTTT. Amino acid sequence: CASSLSGTGKQPQHF. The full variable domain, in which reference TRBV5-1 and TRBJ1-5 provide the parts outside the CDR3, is KAGVTQTPRYLIKTRGQQVTLSCSPISGHRSVSWYQQTPGQGLQFLFEYFSETQRNKGNFPGRFSGRQFSNSRSEMNVSTLELGDSALYLCASSLSGTGKQPQHFGDGTRLSIL.